This T cell receptor (beta chain) was retrieved from a study of regulatory dendritic cells for organ transplantation. Findings and limits, study-wide: Naive T cells showed high diversity, memory cells less, memory CD8+ least.

Details on this clone: Its target is not known.

Method: immunoSEQ multiplex PCR; TCRdb's copy keeps in-frame clones and lacks some. The data hold around 19,000 clones, with about 70% observed a single time. This sequence was found in a human donor in good health. The sequencing input was memory CD4+ T cells from blood. The sample's subset: CD45RO+ memory T cells.

CDR3 amino acids: CASSRPLAGGLNEQYF. The CDR3 DNA reads TGTGCCAGCAGCCGGCCCCTAGCGGGGGGGCTGAACGAGCAGTACTTC. The rearrangement links TRBV7-2 to TRBJ2-7; 12 bases agree with TRBD2. The ends lost 5 bases at V and 5 bases at J; junction bases unmatched: 10. CDR1 SGHTA and CDR2 FQGNSA come from the germline V gene. The CDR3 is 16 amino acids.